These T cell receptor beta chains were read from a single sample in a study of cytomegalovirus exposure and HLA in healthy donors. Produced via immunoSEQ multiplex PCR; TCRdb's table is partial and in-frame only. Altogether 130,000 to 150,000 clones are present, approximately 78% being singletons, with the ten largest covering roughly 4%. Sequenced sample: PBMCs. The receptors come from a woman in her thirties or forties in good health and CMV-seropositive. The CDR3 runs from the conserved cysteine through the conserved F or W. D genes are given only for firm matches. For some rows the clone size is stated as once, few or many, or as a class when expanded; others skip it.

>few|TRBJ2-5|TRBV10-3|NA
CAISDKETQYF
TGTGCCATCAGTGACAAAGAGACCCAGTACTTC
>NA|TRBJ2-7|TRBV5-7|TRBD2
CASSLGLGGFSVSGHEQYF
TGTGCCAGCAGCTTGGGTTTGGGGGGGTTCAGCGTATCGGGCCACGAGCAGTACTTC
>NA|TRBJ1-1|TRBV9|TRBD1
CASSLTGGRTEAFF
TGTGCCAGCAGCCTCACAGGGGGAAGGACTGAAGCTTTCTTT
>NA|TRBJ2-5|TRBV7-2|NA
CASSRRVLVGETQYF
TGTGCCAGCAGCCGCCGGGTTCTAGTTGGGGAGACCCAGTACTTC
>NA|TRBJ1-1|TRBV6-4|NA
CASSDYRLGATEAFF
TGTGCCAGCAGTGACTACAGGCTAGGGGCCACTGAAGCTTTCTTT
>NA|TRBJ2-3|TRBV5-1|TRBD2
CASSLGTRSDTQYF
TGCGCCAGCAGCTTGGGGACTAGATCCGATACGCAGTATTTT
>NA|TRBJ2-1|TRBV6-5|TRBD1
CASSLTGGAGNEQFF
TGTGCCAGCAGTTTGACAGGGGGCGCTGGCAATGAGCAGTTCTTC
>NA|TRBJ2-7|TRBV14|NA
CASSQAGIRQYF
TGTGCCAGCAGCCAAGCAGGGATCAGACAGTACTTC
>NA|TRBJ2-7|TRBV5-6|TRBD1
CASSWDDRGRYEQYF
TGTGCCAGCAGCTGGGATGACAGGGGGAGGTACGAGCAGTACTTC
>NA|TRBJ2-7|TRBV10-3|TRBD1
CAISEYRTGLEQYF
TGTGCCATCAGTGAGTACCGGACAGGGTTGGAGCAGTACTTC
>NA|TRBJ2-7|TRBV7-2|TRBD1
CASGVTGWNEQYF
TGTGCCAGCGGGGTGACAGGGTGGAACGAGCAGTACTTC
>NA|TRBJ2-5|TRBV7-9|TRBD2
CASHKLALETQYF
TGTGCCAGCCACAAACTAGCGCTTGAGACCCAGTACTTC
>NA|TRBJ1-5|TRBV27|NA
CASSRGMAGNQPQHF
TGTGCCAGCAGTAGGGGCATGGCGGGCAATCAGCCCCAGCATTTT
>NA|TRBJ2-1|TRBV7-9|NA
CASSLGGADNEQFF
TGTGCCAGCAGCCTGGGTGGGGCCGACAATGAGCAGTTCTTC
>NA|TRBJ2-1|TRBV5-1|TRBD2
CASSLVLAGGPNEQFF
TGCGCCAGCAGCTTGGTGCTAGCGGGGGGGCCGAATGAGCAGTTCTTC
>NA|TRBJ2-1|TRBV9|TRBD2
CASSQGLAGGKFF
TGTGCCAGCAGCCAGGGACTAGCGGGGGGGAAGTTCTTC
>NA|TRBJ1-6|TRBV7-2|NA
CASSFPGSPLHF
TGTGCCAGCAGCTTTCCGGGTTCACCCCTCCACTTT
>NA|TRBJ2-2|TRBV28|TRBD2
CASYLSGSDTGELFF
TGTGCCAGCTATCTTAGCGGGTCGGACACCGGGGAGCTGTTTTTT
>NA|TRBJ2-1|TRBV30|NA
CAWSWSSGGNEQFF
TGTGCCTGGAGTTGGTCCTCAGGAGGCAATGAGCAGTTCTTC
>NA|TRBJ1-2|TRBV19|TRBD1
CASSWDRGLYGYTF
TGTGCCAGCAGCTGGGACAGGGGGCTGTATGGCTACACCTTC
>NA|TRBJ2-4|TRBV10-3|TRBD1
CAISENPGGIAKNIQYF
TGTGCCATCAGTGAGAATCCAGGGGGCATTGCCAAAAACATTCAGTACTTC
>few|TRBJ2-7|TRBV29-1|NA
CSVGHGVYEQYF
TGCAGCGTTGGCCACGGAGTATACGAGCAGTACTTC
>NA|TRBJ2-3|TRBV9|TRBD2
CASTLTSGSTDTQYF
TGTGCCAGCACCCTAACTAGCGGTAGCACAGATACGCAGTATTTT
>few|TRBJ1-4|TRBV4-1|NA
CASSYLQGSNEKLFF
TGCGCCAGCAGCTACCTACAGGGATCTAATGAAAAACTGTTTTTT
>NA|TRBJ2-1|TRBV7-8|TRBD1
CASSPDREEQFF
TGTGCCAGCAGCCCGGACAGGGAAGAGCAGTTCTTC
>NA|TRBJ2-7|TRBV7-8|TRBD1
CASSLGFGTAYEQYF
TGTGCCAGCAGCTTGGGCTTCGGGACAGCCTACGAGCAGTACTTC